One sample yielded the 32 T cell receptor beta chains listed below, sequenced in a study of T cell repertoires in cytomegalovirus infection. These receptors lack a known antigen. In TCRdb, the reads were re-called with MiXCR into one record per CDR3 protein. The table lists about 470,000 distinct CDR3 sequences, about 44% of them singletons. This sample comprised cultured PBMCs, obtained from culture after CMV antigen stimulation. The receptors shown here come from a human donor in good health (CMV status not recorded). Some clones in this sample may be carry-over from other donors' samples.

This clonotype was observed a handful of times. The V call is TRBV7-2, the J call TRBJ1-5; perhaps TRBD1 as D (5 bases). Trimming shortened V by 0 bases and J by 7 bases, and 16 bases separated the two germline ends. The CDR3 is made up of 16 amino acids. Germline loops: CDR1 SGHTA, CDR2 FQGNSA. The CDR3 DNA reads TGTGCCAGCAGCTTAGCCGGGACTAACGCAGGGCAGCCCCAGCATTTT. Its protein is CASSLAGTNAGQPQHF.

This clonotype occurred a few times. This rearrangement joins TRBV25-1 to TRBJ1-5; the D is unclear. There are 15 residues in the CDR3. V was shortened by 1 base and J by 7 bases, with 14 bases between the two germline ends. Germline CDR1 reads MGHDK; CDR2 reads SYGVNS. The CDR3 reads CASSEWGWMGQPQHF. The CDR3 DNA follows: TGTGCCAGCAGTGAATGGGGATGGATGGGGCAGCCCCAGCATTTT.

This chain connects TRBV20-1 to TRBJ2-1; D remains ambiguous. The CDR3 extends over 13 amino acids. Germline CDR1 reads DFQATT; CDR2 reads SNEGSKA (reference sequence). Trimming took 3 bases from V and 0 from J, leaving 6 bases between them. This CDR3 reads CSASYHSYNEQFF. CDR3 DNA: TGCAGTGCTAGCTATCACTCCTACAATGAGCAGTTCTTC.

V usage is TRBV4-1 and J usage is TRBJ2-3; D gene unclear. The germline V and J ends were trimmed by 1 base and 3 bases, with 11 bases remaining between them. Germline assignment: CDR1 MGHRA and CDR2 YSYEKL. This CDR3 is 15 amino acids long. Here the CDR3 DNA reads TGCGCCAGCAGCCAAGTCGGGCTAAAGACAGATACGCAGTATTTT. The encoded protein is CASSQVGLKTDTQYF.

The CDR3 bases are TGTGCCAGCAGCTTAGCGCTGGGGCAGGTCCAGGAGACCCAGTACTTC. Translated: CASSLALGQVQETQYF. The chain couples TRBV7-9 to TRBJ2-5, with D possibly being TRBD1 (5 bases). The CDR3 extends over 16 amino acids. The ends were cut back, 0 bases at V and 5 bases at J, with 16 bases in the middle. The germline V gene encodes CDR1 SEHNR and CDR2 FQNEAQ (reference sequence).

This clonotype was seen ten or more times. J is TRBJ1-5 and V is TRBV4-1; the match to TRBD1 covers 7 bases. Trimming removed 2 bases from V and 7 bases from J; junction bases left unmatched: 8. Germline CDR1 and CDR2: MGHRA and YSYEKL. The CDR3 runs to 15 residues. The CDR3 coding sequence is TGCGCCAGCAGCCAAACCCGACAGGGCGGACAGCCCCAGCATTTT. Translated, it gives CASSQTRQGGQPQHF.

This clonotype was counted between two and nine times. The chain couples TRBV2 to TRBJ1-2; D not resolved. This CDR3 has 15 amino acids. From germline, CDR1 is SNHLY and CDR2 FYNNEI. The V and J ends lost 0 bases and 6 bases respectively, with 14 bases between them. The CDR3 here is CASSEALREINGYTF. CDR3 in DNA: TGTGCCAGCAGTGAAGCGCTTCGAGAGATTAATGGCTACACCTTC.

The chain links TRBV5-1 to TRBJ2-2; TRBD2 matches at 8 bases. Germline assignment: CDR1 SGHRS and CDR2 YFSETQ. The length of the CDR3 is 13 residues. Trimming at V came to 2 bases and at J to 7 bases, leaving 1 base not matched to a gene. CDR3 sequence: CASSLAGDGELFF. The CDR3, as DNA: TGCGCCAGCAGCTTAGCGGGGGACGGGGAGCTGTTTTTT.

The chain carries TRBV6-2 or TRBV6-3 and TRBJ1-6, with D possibly matching TRBD1 (6 bases). V lost 6 bases, J lost 4 bases, and 13 bases lay in between. The V gene's germline CDR1 is MNHEY and CDR2 SVGEGT. The CDR3 is made up of 15 amino acids. The CDR3 loop reads CASRTGHEYNSPLHF. CDR3 coding DNA: TGTGCCAGCAGGACGGGACATGAATATAATTCACCCCTCCACTTT.

This clonotype was counted only a few times. The chain combines TRBV7-8 with TRBJ2-2; tentatively, D is TRBD1 or TRBD2 (5 bases each). Germline CDR1 and CDR2: SGHVS and FQNEAQ. V was cut by 1 base and J by 4 bases, with 13 bases left in between. The CDR3 is 16 residues long. CDR3 in amino acids: CASSLVPGGGTGELFF. The CDR3 region has the DNA TGTGCCAGCAGCTTAGTCCCCGGTGGGGGCACCGGGGAGCTGTTTTTT.

The chain combines TRBV7-2 with TRBJ2-7; no firm D call. Between the trimmed V and J ends, which lost 4 bases and 6 bases, there was a span of 13 bases. Germline CDR1 reads SGHTA; CDR2 reads FQGNSA. The CDR3 length is 13 residues. In nucleotides, the CDR3 is TGTGCCAGCAGCTCCTCGACCTGGTTCGAGCAGTACTTC. It specifies CASSSSTWFEQYF.

There are a few counts of this clonotype. This sequence joins TRBV19 and TRBJ2-7, with TRBD2 matching 8 bases. CDR3 length: 14 amino acids. V lost 7 bases to trimming and J lost 4 bases; unmatched junction nucleotides: 9. The germline CDR1 and CDR2 sequences are LNHDA and SQIVND (reference sequence). CDR3 nucleotide sequence: TGTGCCAGTACCGATGGTCGGGGGGGTTACGAGCAGTACTTC. It yields the protein CASTDGRGGYEQYF.

In this sample, this clonotype turned up a few times. The chain combines TRBV6-2 or TRBV6-3 with TRBJ2-5, with 10 bases lining up with TRBD1. Germline trimming cut 7 bases from V and 3 bases from J; bases unmatched to any gene: 8. There are 15 residues in the CDR3. Germline V gene data show CDR1 as MNHEY and CDR2 as SVGEGT. CDR3 in amino acids: CASTLGQGLKETQYF. The CDR3, as DNA: TGTGCCAGCACCCTGGGACAGGGGCTGAAAGAGACCCAGTACTTC.

The chain employs TRBV29-1 and TRBJ2-1, with 9 bases aligning to TRBD2. The CDR3 is made up of 15 amino acids. With 3 bases clipped from V and 6 bases from J, the junction kept 9 bases outside the gene matches. CDR1 SQVTM and CDR2 ANQGSEA come from the germline V gene. The chain's CDR3 is CSVDSSGTFRNEQFF. CDR3 coding DNA: TGCAGCGTTGATTCTAGCGGGACCTTTCGCAATGAGCAGTTCTTC.

This clonotype has a handful of counts. The gene calls are TRBV20-1 and TRBJ1-1; perhaps TRBD1 as D (5 bases). The germline V gene has CDR1 DFQATT and CDR2 SNEGSKA (reference sequence). The CDR3 is made up of 11 amino acids. Trimming removed 6 bases at V and 5 bases at J, with 10 bases between. The chain's CDR3 is CSALGGTEAFF. The DNA of the CDR3 is TGCAGTGCCCTTGGGGGGACTGAAGCTTTCTTT.

This clonotype occurred a few times. The chain joins TRBV7-4 to TRBJ2-3; D is unresolved. V was trimmed by 2 bases and J by 2 bases, leaving 5 bases between them. CDR1 and CDR2 from the germline V gene are SGHVT and SQSDAQ. There are 13 residues in the CDR3. The CDR3 region is CASSLSLTDTQYF. CDR3 bases: TGTGCCAGCAGCTTATCTCTCACAGATACGCAGTATTTT.

This clonotype has more than one count but fewer than ten. V and J are TRBV7-6 and TRBJ2-5; the match to TRBD1 covers 8 bases. This CDR3 comprises 19 residues. With 1 base clipped from V and 0 bases from J, the junction kept 13 bases outside the gene matches. Germline lookup yields CDR1 SGHVS and CDR2 FNYEAQ. The CDR3 loop is CASSLGGKGTGPDQETQYF. The CDR3, as DNA: TGTGCCAGCAGCTTAGGTGGGAAGGGGACAGGACCCGACCAAGAGACCCAGTACTTC.

This clonotype was seen only once. This chain links TRBV7-3 with TRBJ1-4; D remains unclear. The CDR3 extends over 13 amino acids. Germline CDR1 reads SGHTA; CDR2 reads FQGTGA. The V gene lost 6 bases and the J gene lost 0 bases, with 5 bases spanning the gap. CDR3 region: CASRRATNEKLFF. CDR3 nucleotide sequence: TGTGCCAGCAGACGGGCAACTAATGAAAAACTGTTTTTT. Variable domain in full (rest from reference TRBV7-3 and TRBJ1-4): GAGVSQTPSNKVTEKGKYVELRCDPISGHTALYWYRQSLGQGPEFLIYFQGTGAADDSGLPNDRFFAVRPEGSVSTLKIQRTERGDSAVYLCASRRATNEKLFFGSGTQLSVL.

This clonotype appeared a few times. J is TRBJ2-1 and V is TRBV19; D is ambiguous. The germline V and J ends were trimmed by 3 bases and 7 bases, with 13 bases remaining between them. Germline values: CDR1 LNHDA, CDR2 SQIVND (reference sequence). This CDR3 spans 14 amino acids. As DNA, the CDR3 is TGTGCCAGTAGTATGGCGGTTGATACTAATGAGCAGTTCTTC. It encodes CASSMAVDTNEQFF.

V gene TRBV6-2 or TRBV6-3 combines with J gene TRBJ1-5, with D maybe TRBD1 (5 bases). Germline V gene lookup returns CDR1 MNHEY and CDR2 SVGEGT. This CDR3 region has 17 residues. Trimming took 2 bases from V and 0 from J, leaving 14 bases between them. The DNA for the CDR3 is TGTGCCAGCAGTTACGAGGTGGGGCTTACTAGCAATCAGCCCCAGCATTTT. Its translation: CASSYEVGLTSNQPQHF.

The J gene is TRBJ2-3, the V gene TRBV6-5; no reliable D call. The CDR3 length is 15 residues. Trimming left V 2 bases short and J 0 bases short, with 9 bases between. In germline, CDR1 is MNHEY, CDR2 SVGAGI. The CDR3 is CASSYRRASTDTQYF. The CDR3 bases are TGTGCCAGCAGTTACAGGAGAGCTAGCACAGATACGCAGTATTTT.

V gene TRBV7-2 combines with J gene TRBJ2-5, with 12 bases matching TRBD2. V was pared by 5 bases and J by 4 bases, with 8 bases of the junction left unmatched. This CDR3 has 16 amino acids. In germline, CDR1 is SGHTA, CDR2 FQGNSA. The CDR3 DNA reads as TGTGCCAGCAGCCTGACTAGCGGGGGAGGCGGAGAGACCCAGTACTTC. Residues: CASSLTSGGGGETQYF.

The rearrangement uses TRBV12-3 or TRBV12-4 and TRBJ1-1, with D unclear. The length of the CDR3 is 15 residues. With 3 bases removed from V and 1 base from J, the gap between germline ends came to 12 bases. The CDR3 nucleotides are TGTGCCAGCAGTTTCGGCGGTATAGGGAACACTGAAGCTTTCTTT. This sequence encodes CASSFGGIGNTEAFF.

V is TRBV2 and J is TRBJ2-7; D is perhaps TRBD1 (6 bases). The CDR3 consists of 14 residues. V was trimmed by 7 bases and J by 5 bases, leaving 18 bases between them. Germline CDR1 SNHLY, CDR2 FYNNEI. The CDR3 DNA follows: TGTGCCAGCAAGGCTCCAGGGGAAGGGGACGAGCAGTACTTC. Encoded protein: CASKAPGEGDEQYF.

This clonotype has only one observation. The rearrangement joins TRBV6-8 to TRBJ1-1, with a weak D call TRBD1 (5 bases). Trimming removed 0 bases at V and 1 base at J, with 9 bases between. The germline CDR1 and CDR2 sequences are MNHGY and SAAAGT. The CDR3 is 15 residues long. As DNA, the CDR3 is TGTGCCAGCAGTTACTCGGGGGGAGGGAACACTGAAGCTTTCTTT. This translates into CASSYSGGGNTEAFF.

As DNA, the CDR3 is TGTGCCAGCAGCTTTCCCCCTCTCGCGGGGTTGGAGACCCAGTACTTC. Amino acid sequence: CASSFPPLAGLETQYF. The J gene is TRBJ2-5, the V gene TRBV7-9, with D possibly TRBD2 on 6 matching bases. The length of the CDR3 is 16 residues. The germline V and J ends were trimmed by 3 bases and 5 bases, with 19 bases remaining between them. Per the germline V gene, CDR1 is SEHNR and CDR2 is FQNEAQ (reference sequence).

The V gene is TRBV6-2 or TRBV6-3, the J gene TRBJ2-5, with D perhaps TRBD1 or TRBD2 (6 bases each). V lost 8 bases to trimming and J lost 2 bases, with 27 bases between them. The CDR3 sequence is 18 residues long. Germline CDR1 is MNHEY and CDR2 is SVGEGT. The CDR3 here is CASAGRPGDTRLQETQYF. DNA for the CDR3: TGTGCCAGCGCGGGACGCCCTGGGGACACCAGATTACAAGAGACCCAGTACTTC.

Only a few counts were recorded for this clonotype. The chain employs TRBV6-1 and TRBJ2-7; perhaps TRBD2 as D (5 bases). Germline-derived CDR1 and CDR2 are MNHNS and SASEGT. The CDR3 loop spans 16 amino acids. The V gene lost 2 bases and the J gene lost 6 bases, with 20 bases spanning the gap. The CDR3 nucleotides are TGTGCCAGCAGTGAAATGGCCGGTGAGGGCAATGGCGAGCAGTACTTC. This encodes CASSEMAGEGNGEQYF.

In its sample, this clonotype was seen a few times. V gene TRBV5-5 combines with J gene TRBJ1-3, with 7 positions matching TRBD1. The CDR3 is made up of 15 amino acids. The germline CDR1 and CDR2 sequences are SGHKS and YYEKEE (reference sequence). The V gene end was trimmed by 3 bases and the J gene end by 5 bases; junction bases not matched to a gene: 8. This CDR3 is CASSYFLGQRNTIYF. CDR3 bases: TGTGCCAGCAGCTACTTTTTGGGACAGCGAAACACCATATATTTT.

CDR3 amino acids: CASSLARDRANYGYTF. CDR3 DNA sequence: TGTGCCAGCAGCTTAGCTCGGGACAGAGCTAACTATGGCTACACCTTC. The chain links TRBV7-2 to TRBJ1-2; 7 nucleotides match TRBD1. From germline, CDR1 is SGHTA and CDR2 FQGNSA. Losses at the gene ends were 0 bases for V and 0 bases for J; bases not matched to a gene: 4. There are 16 residues in the CDR3.

The chain couples TRBV7-8 to TRBJ1-2; no firm D call. V was shortened by 5 bases and J by 10 bases, with 17 bases between the two germline ends. The CDR3 is 13 residues long. Germline V CDR1 and CDR2: SGHVS, FQNEAQ. CDR3 in amino acids: CASSPGGGFDYTF. The CDR3 nucleotides read TGTGCCAGCAGCCCCGGAGGAGGTTTTGACTACACCTTC.

The chain uses TRBV5-4 and TRBJ2-4; D might be TRBD2 (6 bases). Trimming stripped 1 base from V and 5 bases from J, with 10 bases between. Per germline, CDR1 SGHNT and CDR2 YYREEE (reference sequence). The CDR3 totals 14 residues. This chain's CDR3 is CASSLTGRENIQYF. The CDR3 bases are TGTGCCAGCAGCTTGACCGGGAGAGAAAACATTCAGTACTTC.